A single sample gave rise to the 15 T cell receptor beta chains below, sequenced in a study of graft-versus-host responses after intestinal transplantation. The assay was immunoSEQ multiplex PCR, and TCRdb's table has in-frame clones only and misses some. Seen here are 120,000 or so clones, 93% observed once, and the top ten hold 0.4% to 0.55%. These receptors have no known antigen. This sample comprised unstimulated CD8+ T cells sorted from spleen or lymph node cells, obtained before intestinal transplant. The receptors derive from a human donor who received an intestinal transplant.

V and J are TRBV19 and TRBJ2-4; D possibly matches TRBD1 or TRBD2 (5 bases each). Germline V gene sequence: CDR1 LNHDA, CDR2 SQIVND (reference sequence). CDR3 length: 14 amino acids. V was clipped by 7 bases and J by 7 bases, with 17 bases between them. The CDR3 bases are TGTGCCAGTATGCCGTCTGGCTGGGGGAACATTCAGTACTTC. This translates into CASMPSGWGNIQYF.

The gene calls are TRBV5-4 and TRBJ2-7, with 10 bases that match TRBD1. J lost 1 base, V lost 3 bases, and 7 bases had no gene match. The CDR3 consists of 16 residues. Germline lookup yields CDR1 SGHNT and CDR2 YYREEE (reference sequence). The CDR3 DNA reads as TGTGCCAGCAGCTCACCCGGGACAGGGGATTCCTACGAGCAGTACTTC. Translating gives CASSSPGTGDSYEQYF.

This clone appeared a single time. The chain recombines TRBV6-5 with TRBJ2-2, with TRBD2 matching over 7 bases. J was trimmed by 7 bases and V by 2 bases; bases with no gene match: 1. Germline V gene data show CDR1 as MNHEY and CDR2 as SVGAGI. There are 13 residues in the CDR3. The CDR3 DNA reads TGTGCCAGCAGTTACGGGAGGGGCGGGGAGCTGTTTTTT. Its protein product is CASSYGRGGELFF.

The chain is built from TRBV30 and TRBJ2-1; D perhaps matches TRBD1 (8 bases). This CDR3 region has 15 residues. The V gene's germline CDR1 is GTSNPN and CDR2 SVGIG (reference sequence). Trimming cost V 3 bases and J 10 bases, with 22 bases left between them. CDR3 nucleotides: TGTGCCTGGAGCGTCACAGGGGGGGTAGGATGGGAGCAGTTCTTC. It is translated as CAWSVTGGVGWEQFF.

This clone showed up just once. The chain links TRBV2 to TRBJ1-5; D remains unclear. The CDR3 extends over 17 amino acids. V was pared by 0 bases and J by 2 bases, with 14 bases between. The germline gives CDR1 SNHLY, CDR2 FYNNEI. In nucleotides, the CDR3 is TGTGCCAGCAGTGAAGCGCGGACGGCGAGGGGCAATCAGCCCCAGCATTTT. Residues: CASSEARTARGNQPQHF.

CDR3 bases: TGTGCCAGCAGTATTACTAGCGGGAGCTCCTACAATGAGCAGTTCTTC. As protein: CASSITSGSSYNEQFF. The gene calls are TRBV27 and TRBJ2-1; 11 positions match TRBD2. The J segment lost 0 bases and the V segment lost 5 bases, leaving 3 bases of the junction unmatched. The CDR3 is 16 residues long. Germline CDR1 reads MNHEY; CDR2 reads SMNVEV (reference sequence).

J is TRBJ2-1 and V is TRBV9; perhaps TRBD2 as D (5 bases). V lost 2 bases, J lost 3 bases, and 12 bases lay in between. This CDR3 has 15 amino acids. Germline-derived CDR1 and CDR2 are SGDLS and YYNGEE. CDR3 sequence reads: CASSVGDGVYNEQFF. The CDR3 region has the DNA TGTGCCAGCAGCGTGGGAGACGGAGTCTACAATGAGCAGTTCTTC.

The genes are TRBV10-3 and TRBJ2-7; no clear D gene. Germline V gene sequence: CDR1 ENHRY, CDR2 SYGVKD. V lost 2 bases and J lost 4, with 15 bases in between. The CDR3 length is 15 residues. CDR3 sequence (DNA): TGTGCCATCAGTGAGCCCCCTGGAGTGAGATACGAGCAGTACTTC. Translated, it gives CAISEPPGVRYEQYF.

CDR3 nucleotide sequence: TGTGCCAGCAGCGCCTCGGCCGGGACGGGAAACACCATATATTTT. Translating it yields CASSASAGTGNTIYF. The chain joins TRBV6-1 to TRBJ1-3; TRBD1 is a possible D gene (5 bases). V gave up 6 bases and J gave up 4 bases, with 16 bases separating them. Per the germline V gene, CDR1 is MNHNS and CDR2 is SASEGT. The CDR3 has 15 amino acids.

The V gene is TRBV9, the J gene TRBJ1-2; a weak D match, TRBD1 (5 bases). The germline gives CDR1 SGDLS, CDR2 YYNGEE. The CDR3 is made up of 16 amino acids. Between the trimmed V and J ends, which lost 0 bases and 3 bases, there was a span of 15 bases. CDR3 nucleotides: TGTGCCAGCAGCGTAGGGGGCTCAGGGTGGGACTATGGCTACACCTTC. Amino acid sequence: CASSVGGSGWDYGYTF.

V usage is TRBV5-1 and J usage is TRBJ2-1; no firm D call. CDR1 and CDR2 from the germline V gene are SGHRS and YFSETQ. V was trimmed by 0 bases and J by 2 bases, leaving 6 bases between them. The CDR3 has 14 amino acids. The CDR3 sequence: CASSLEVTYNEQFF. The DNA for the CDR3 is TGCGCCAGCAGCTTGGAGGTAACCTACAATGAGCAGTTCTTC.

The chain uses TRBV6-5 and TRBJ1-2; D is undetermined. The CDR3 sequence is 12 residues long. V dropped 4 bases and J dropped 2 bases, with 5 bases sitting between them. CDR1 and CDR2 from the germline V gene are MNHEY and SVGAGI. CDR3 bases: TGTGCCAGCAGTTTCGGAAACTATGGCTACACCTTC. As protein: CASSFGNYGYTF.

This clone was seen a single time. The chain employs TRBV11-2 and TRBJ2-1; the D gene could be TRBD1 or TRBD2 (5 bases each). V gave up 4 bases and J gave up 2 bases, with 9 bases separating them. The CDR3 has 14 residues. The germline V gene has CDR1 SGHAT and CDR2 FQNNGV. CDR3 coding DNA: TGTGCCAGCAGCTCGGGACGGACCTACAATGAGCAGTTCTTC. Translated, it gives CASSSGRTYNEQFF. The full variable domain, rest sourced from reference TRBV11-2 and TRBJ2-1, is EAGVAQSPRYKIIEKRQSVAFWCNPISGHATLYWYQQILGQGPKLLIQFQNNGVVDDSQLPKDRFSAERLKGVDSTLKIQPAKLEDSAVYLCASSSGRTYNEQFFGPGTRLTVL.

The CDR3, as DNA: TGTGCCAGCAGCTTAGTAGGACAGGGGGCTAGAGAGACCCAGTACTTC. Its translation: CASSLVGQGARETQYF. V usage is TRBV13 and J usage is TRBJ2-5; 11 bases map to TRBD1. Per the germline V gene, CDR1 is PRHDT and CDR2 is FYEKMQ (reference sequence). The CDR3 is 16 amino acids. J lost 4 bases, V lost 1 base, and 5 bases had no gene match.

The chain joins TRBV18 to TRBJ2-2; 8 bases line up with TRBD2. The germline CDR1 and CDR2 sequences are KGHSH and LQKENI. The CDR3 spans 17 residues. The V gene end was trimmed by 2 bases and the J gene end by 4 bases; junction bases not matched to a gene: 9. CDR3 DNA: TGTGCCAGCTCACCAGGGACCGGGACTAGGGGCACCGGGGAGCTGTTTTTT. It translates to CASSPGTGTRGTGELFF.